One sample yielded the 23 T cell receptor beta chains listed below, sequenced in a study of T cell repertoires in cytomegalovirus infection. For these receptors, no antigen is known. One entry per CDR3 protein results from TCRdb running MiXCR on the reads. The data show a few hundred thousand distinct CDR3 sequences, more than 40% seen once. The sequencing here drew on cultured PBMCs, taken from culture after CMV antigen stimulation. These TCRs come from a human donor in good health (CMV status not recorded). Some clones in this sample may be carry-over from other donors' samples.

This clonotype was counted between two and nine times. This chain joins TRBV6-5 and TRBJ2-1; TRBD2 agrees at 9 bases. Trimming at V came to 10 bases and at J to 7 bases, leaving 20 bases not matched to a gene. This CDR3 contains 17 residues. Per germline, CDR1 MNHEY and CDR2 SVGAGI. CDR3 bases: TGTGCCATCACGGTCCCGACTAGCGGCCCCTCATGGAATGAGCAGTTCTTC. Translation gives CAITVPTSGPSWNEQFF.

The CDR3 loop reads CASSRGSTGGSPLHF. The CDR3 DNA follows: TGTGCCAGCAGCCGAGGGTCTACCGGGGGGTCACCCCTCCACTTT. This chain uses TRBV7-9 with TRBJ1-6, with D possibly being TRBD1 (5 bases). Germline CDR1 and CDR2: SEHNR and FQNEAQ (reference sequence). Trimming took 5 bases from V and 10 from J, leaving 18 bases between them. This CDR3 comprises 15 residues. Variable domain in full (rest from reference TRBV7-9 and TRBJ1-6): DTGVSQNPRHKITKRGQNVTFRCDPISEHNRLYWYRQTLGQGPEFLTYFQNEAQLEKSRLLSDRFSAERPKGSFSTLEIQRTEQGDSAMYLCASSRGSTGGSPLHFGNGTRLTVT.

DNA for the CDR3: TGTGCCAGCAGCTCATTCATTGCGGGGCGCGGTACGCAGTATTTT. Translated: CASSSFIAGRGTQYF. The V call is TRBV5-5, the J call TRBJ2-3; weak D call: TRBD2 (6 bases). Germline assignment: CDR1 SGHKS and CDR2 YYEKEE (reference sequence). The CDR3 is 15 amino acids. Between the trimmed V and J ends, which lost 3 bases and 8 bases, there was a span of 19 bases.

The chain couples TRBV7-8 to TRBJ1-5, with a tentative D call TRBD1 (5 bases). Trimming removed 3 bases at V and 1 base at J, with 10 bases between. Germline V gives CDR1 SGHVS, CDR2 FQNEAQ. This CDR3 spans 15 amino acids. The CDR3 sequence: CASSFGRVSNQPQHF. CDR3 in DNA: TGTGCCAGCAGCTTCGGCAGGGTGAGCAATCAGCCCCAGCATTTT. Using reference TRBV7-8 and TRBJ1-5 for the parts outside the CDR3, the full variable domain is GAGVSQSPRYKVAKRGQDVALRCDPISGHVSLFWYQQALGQGPEFLTYFQNEAQLDKSGLPSDRFFAERPEGSVSTLKIQRTQQEDSAVYLCASSFGRVSNQPQHFGDGTRLSIL.

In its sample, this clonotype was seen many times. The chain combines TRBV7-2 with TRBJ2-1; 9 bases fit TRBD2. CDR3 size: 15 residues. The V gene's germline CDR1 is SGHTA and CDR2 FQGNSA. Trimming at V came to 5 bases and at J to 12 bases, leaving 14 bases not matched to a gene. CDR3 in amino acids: CASSINGGGGASQFF. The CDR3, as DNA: TGTGCCAGCAGCATCAACGGTGGCGGGGGGGCTTCGCAGTTCTTC.

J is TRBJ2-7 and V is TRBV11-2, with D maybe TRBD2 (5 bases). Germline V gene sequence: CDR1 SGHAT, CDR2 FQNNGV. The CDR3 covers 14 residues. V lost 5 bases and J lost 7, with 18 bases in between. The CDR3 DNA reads TGTGCCAGCAGCCCAAGGACTGAGCGCTGGGAGCAGTACTTC. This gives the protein CASSPRTERWEQYF. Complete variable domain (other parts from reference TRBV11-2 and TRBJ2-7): EAGVAQSPRYKIIEKRQSVAFWCNPISGHATLYWYQQILGQGPKLLIQFQNNGVVDDSQLPKDRFSAERLKGVDSTLKIQPAKLEDSAVYLCASSPRTERWEQYFGPGTRLTVT.

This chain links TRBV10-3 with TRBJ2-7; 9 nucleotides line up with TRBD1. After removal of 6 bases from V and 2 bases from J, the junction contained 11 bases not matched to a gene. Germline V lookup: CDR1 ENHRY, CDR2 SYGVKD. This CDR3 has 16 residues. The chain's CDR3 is CAIRRPGTGRPYEQYF. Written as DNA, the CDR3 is TGTGCCATCAGGCGCCCCGGGACAGGGAGGCCCTACGAGCAGTACTTC.

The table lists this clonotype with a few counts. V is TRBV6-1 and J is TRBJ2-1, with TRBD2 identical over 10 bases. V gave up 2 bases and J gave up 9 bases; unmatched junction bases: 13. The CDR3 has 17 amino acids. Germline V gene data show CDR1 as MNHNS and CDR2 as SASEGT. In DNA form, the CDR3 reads TGTGCCAGCAGTGAATTCGTCCCCGGACTAGCGGAGTTTGAGCAGTTCTTC. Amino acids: CASSEFVPGLAEFEQFF.

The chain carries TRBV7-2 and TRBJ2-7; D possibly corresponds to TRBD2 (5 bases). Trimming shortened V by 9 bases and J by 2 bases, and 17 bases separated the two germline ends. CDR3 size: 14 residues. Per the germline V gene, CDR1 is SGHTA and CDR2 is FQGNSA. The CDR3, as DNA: TGTGCCAGTAGCCCGGTGGTCGGGGCCTACGAGCAGTACTTC. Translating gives CASSPVVGAYEQYF.

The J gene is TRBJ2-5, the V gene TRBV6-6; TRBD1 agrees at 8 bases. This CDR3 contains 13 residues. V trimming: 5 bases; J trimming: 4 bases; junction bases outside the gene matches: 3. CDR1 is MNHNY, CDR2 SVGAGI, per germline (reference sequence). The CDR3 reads CASSVDRAETQYF. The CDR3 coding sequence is TGTGCCAGCAGTGTGGACAGGGCAGAGACCCAGTACTTC.

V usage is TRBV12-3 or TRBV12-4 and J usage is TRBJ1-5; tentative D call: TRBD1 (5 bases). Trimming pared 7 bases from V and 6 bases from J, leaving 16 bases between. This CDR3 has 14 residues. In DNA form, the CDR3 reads TGTGCCAGCACACGCGGGGGGGTTGGTCAGCCCCAGCATTTT. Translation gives CASTRGGVGQPQHF.

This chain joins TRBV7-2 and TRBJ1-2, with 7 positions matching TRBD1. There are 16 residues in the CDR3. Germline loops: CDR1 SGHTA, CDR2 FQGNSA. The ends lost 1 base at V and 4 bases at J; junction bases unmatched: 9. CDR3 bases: TGTGCCAGCAGCTTAGAGGGACAGACATACTTCTATGGCTACACCTTC. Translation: CASSLEGQTYFYGYTF.

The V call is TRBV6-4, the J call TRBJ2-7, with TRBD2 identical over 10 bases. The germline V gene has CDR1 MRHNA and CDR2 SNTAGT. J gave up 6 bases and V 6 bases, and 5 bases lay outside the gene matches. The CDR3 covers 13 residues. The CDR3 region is CASRLGLAIEQYF. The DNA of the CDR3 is TGTGCCAGCAGGCTGGGACTAGCGATCGAGCAGTACTTC.

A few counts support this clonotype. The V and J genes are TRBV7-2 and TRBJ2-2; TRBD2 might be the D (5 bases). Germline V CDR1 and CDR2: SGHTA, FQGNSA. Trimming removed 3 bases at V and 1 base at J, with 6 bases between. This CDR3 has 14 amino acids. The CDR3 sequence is CASSLDWNTGELFF. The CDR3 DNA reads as TGTGCCAGCAGCTTGGACTGGAACACCGGGGAGCTGTTTTTT. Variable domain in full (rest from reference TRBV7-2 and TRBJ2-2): GAGVSQSPSNKVTEKGKDVELRCDPISGHTALYWYRQSLGQGLEFLIYFQGNSAPDKSGLPSDRFSAERTGGSVSTLTIQRTQQEDSAVYLCASSLDWNTGELFFGEGSRLTVL.

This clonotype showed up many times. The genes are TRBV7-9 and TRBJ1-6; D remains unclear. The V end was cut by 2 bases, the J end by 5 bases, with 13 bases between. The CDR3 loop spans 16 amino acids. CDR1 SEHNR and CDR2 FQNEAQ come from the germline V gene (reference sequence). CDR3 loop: CASSLRLAEDNSPLHF. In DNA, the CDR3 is TGTGCCAGCAGCTTACGCCTGGCAGAAGATAATTCACCCCTCCACTTT.

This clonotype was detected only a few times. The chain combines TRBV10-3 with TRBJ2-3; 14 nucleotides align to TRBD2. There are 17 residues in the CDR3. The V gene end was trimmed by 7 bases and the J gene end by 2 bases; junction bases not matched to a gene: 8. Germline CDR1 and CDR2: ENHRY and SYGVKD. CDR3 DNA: TGTGCCATCAATTCTAAGGGACTAGCGGGGGACACAGATACGCAGTATTTT. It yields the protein CAINSKGLAGDTDTQYF.

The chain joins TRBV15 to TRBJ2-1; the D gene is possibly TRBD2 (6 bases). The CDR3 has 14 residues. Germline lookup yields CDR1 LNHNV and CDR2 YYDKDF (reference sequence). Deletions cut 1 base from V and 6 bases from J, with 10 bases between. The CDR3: CATSRVAGLNEQFF. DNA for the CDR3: TGTGCCACCAGCAGAGTTGCGGGGCTCAATGAGCAGTTCTTC.

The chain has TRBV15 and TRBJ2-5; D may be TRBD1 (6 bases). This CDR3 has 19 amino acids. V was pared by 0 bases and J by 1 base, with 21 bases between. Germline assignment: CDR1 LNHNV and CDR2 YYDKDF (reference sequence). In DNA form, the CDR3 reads TGTGCCACCAGCAGAGATTGGTTGGGAGCAGGGGCCTCCCAAGAGACCCAGTACTTC. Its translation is CATSRDWLGAGASQETQYF.

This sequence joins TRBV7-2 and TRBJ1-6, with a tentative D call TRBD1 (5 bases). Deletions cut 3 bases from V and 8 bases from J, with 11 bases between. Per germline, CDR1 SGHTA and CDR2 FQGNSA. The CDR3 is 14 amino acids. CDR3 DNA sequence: TGTGCCAGCAGCTTCAAGGGACTTGATTCACCCCTCCACTTT. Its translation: CASSFKGLDSPLHF.

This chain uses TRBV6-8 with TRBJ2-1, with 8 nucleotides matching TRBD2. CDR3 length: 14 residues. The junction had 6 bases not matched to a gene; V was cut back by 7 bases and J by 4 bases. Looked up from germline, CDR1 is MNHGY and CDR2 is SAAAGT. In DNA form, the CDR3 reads TGTGCCAGCACCGGGACTAGGGCTTACAATGAGCAGTTCTTC. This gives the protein CASTGTRAYNEQFF.

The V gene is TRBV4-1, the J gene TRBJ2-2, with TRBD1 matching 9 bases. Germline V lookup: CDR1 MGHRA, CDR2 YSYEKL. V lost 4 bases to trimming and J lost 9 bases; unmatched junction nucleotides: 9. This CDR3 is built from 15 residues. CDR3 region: CASSPAQGAERELFF. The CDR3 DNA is TGCGCCAGCAGCCCAGCACAGGGGGCGGAACGGGAGCTGTTTTTT.

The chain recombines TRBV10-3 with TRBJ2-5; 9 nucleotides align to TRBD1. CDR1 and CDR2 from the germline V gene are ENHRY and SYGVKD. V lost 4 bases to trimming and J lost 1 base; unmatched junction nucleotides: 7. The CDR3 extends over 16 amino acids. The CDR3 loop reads CAISGRQGGAQETQYF. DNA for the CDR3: TGTGCCATCAGTGGACGACAGGGGGGAGCCCAAGAGACCCAGTACTTC.

Here the CDR3 reads CASSLRRLRSGLTGELFF. DNA for the CDR3: TGTGCCAGCAGCCTCCGAAGGCTGCGTAGCGGCCTCACCGGGGAGCTGTTTTTT. The V and J genes are TRBV14 and TRBJ2-2; TRBD2 is a possible D gene (6 bases). Germline V gene sequence: CDR1 SGHDN, CDR2 FVKESK. The CDR3 extends over 18 amino acids. Between the trimmed V and J ends, which lost 4 bases and 4 bases, there was a span of 22 bases.